A single sample gave rise to the 6 T cell receptor beta chains below, sequenced in a study of CD8+ T cells in alopecia areata. Treatment defined: oral pan-JAK inhibitor, 5-10 mg twice daily. Isolated RNA was reverse transcribed into cDNA used as the sequencing template. TCRdb keeps only in-frame clones here, not all; method: immunoSEQ multiplex PCR. The sample yields 150,000 to 200,000 clones, approximately 60% seen once. This specimen consisted of CD4+ T cells sorted from blood, obtained at week 24, from a patient treated with tofacitinib. These receptors all stem from a human donor with alopecia areata.

This clone was seen only a few times. The chain joins TRBV6-1 to TRBJ1-1; D is uncertain. The germline V and J ends were trimmed by 6 bases and 1 base, with 12 bases remaining between them. The length of the CDR3 is 14 residues. Germline V CDR1 and CDR2: MNHNS, SASEGT. As DNA, the CDR3 is TGTGCCAGCAGGTTTAGGGCCGGGAACACTGAAGCTTTCTTT. Its protein is CASRFRAGNTEAFF.

The chain employs TRBV30 and TRBJ2-7; the D is unclear. This CDR3 is built from 12 residues. Germline CDR1 reads GTSNPN; CDR2 reads SVGIG (reference sequence). V lost 2 bases to trimming and J lost 9 bases, with 14 bases between them. The DNA for the CDR3 is TGTGCCTGGAGTTCCCCTCCTAAGGGGCAGTACTTC. It codes for CAWSSPPKGQYF.

The chain is built from TRBV30 and TRBJ2-7; 8 nucleotides match TRBD1. The germline gives CDR1 GTSNPN, CDR2 SVGIG (reference sequence). With V trimmed by 4 bases and J by 3 bases, 5 bases remained unmatched. This CDR3 spans 13 amino acids. The CDR3 nucleotides read TGTGCCTGGAAGAGGACAGGGCGCTACGAGCAGTACTTC. Translation gives CAWKRTGRYEQYF.

The V gene is TRBV5-6, the J gene TRBJ2-3, with no clear D. CDR1 and CDR2 (germline): SGHDT, YYEEEE. V lost 2 bases, J lost 0 bases, and 10 bases lay in between. The CDR3 totals 15 residues. In DNA, the CDR3 is TGTGCCAGCAGCTTCAAACCCAGGAGCACAGATACGCAGTATTTT. Translated, it gives CASSFKPRSTDTQYF.

The chain recombines TRBV15 with TRBJ2-1; 10 nucleotides match TRBD2. The CDR3 length is 15 residues. The germline gives CDR1 LNHNV, CDR2 YYDKDF (reference sequence). The V segment lost 3 bases and the J segment 8 bases; nucleotides outside the gene matches: 7. The CDR3 here is CATSRVSGGMDEQFF. The CDR3 DNA sequence: TGTGCCACCAGCAGGGTTAGCGGGGGGATGGATGAGCAGTTCTTC.

The chain joins TRBV2 to TRBJ2-3, with D perhaps TRBD2 (5 bases). Per germline, CDR1 SNHLY and CDR2 FYNNEI. V was cut by 5 bases and J by 3 bases, with 15 bases left in between. The CDR3 extends over 15 amino acids. The CDR3, as DNA: TGTGCCAGCAGTAAACTAGGCGATCGGACAGATACGCAGTATTTT. Translated: CASSKLGDRTDTQYF.